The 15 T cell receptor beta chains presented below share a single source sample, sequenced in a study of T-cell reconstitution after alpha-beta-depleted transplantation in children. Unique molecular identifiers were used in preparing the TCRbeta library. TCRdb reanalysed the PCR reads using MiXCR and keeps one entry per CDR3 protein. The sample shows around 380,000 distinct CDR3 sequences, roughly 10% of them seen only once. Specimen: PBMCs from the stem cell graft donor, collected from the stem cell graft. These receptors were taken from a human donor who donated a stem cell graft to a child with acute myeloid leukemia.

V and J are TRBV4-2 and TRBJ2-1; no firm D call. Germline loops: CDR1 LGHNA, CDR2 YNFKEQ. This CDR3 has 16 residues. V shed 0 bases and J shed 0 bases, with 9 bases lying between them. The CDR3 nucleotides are TGTGCCAGCAGCCAAGACAACGGGCTCTCCTACAATGAGCAGTTCTTC. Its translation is CASSQDNGLSYNEQFF.

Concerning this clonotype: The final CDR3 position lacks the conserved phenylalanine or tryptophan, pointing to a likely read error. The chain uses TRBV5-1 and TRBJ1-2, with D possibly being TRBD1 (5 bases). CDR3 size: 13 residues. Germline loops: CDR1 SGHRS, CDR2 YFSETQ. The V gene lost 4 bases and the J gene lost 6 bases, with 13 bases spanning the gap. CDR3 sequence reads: CASSLTAGNGYTL. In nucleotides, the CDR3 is TGCGCCAGCAGCCTGACAGCGGGGAATGGCTACACCCTC.

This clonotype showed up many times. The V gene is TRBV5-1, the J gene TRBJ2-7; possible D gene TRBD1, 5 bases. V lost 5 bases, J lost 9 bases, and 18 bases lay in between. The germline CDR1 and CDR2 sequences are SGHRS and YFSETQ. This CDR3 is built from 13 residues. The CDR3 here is CASSRAGIQGQYF. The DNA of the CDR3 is TGCGCCAGCAGTAGGGCAGGGATTCAGGGGCAGTACTTC.

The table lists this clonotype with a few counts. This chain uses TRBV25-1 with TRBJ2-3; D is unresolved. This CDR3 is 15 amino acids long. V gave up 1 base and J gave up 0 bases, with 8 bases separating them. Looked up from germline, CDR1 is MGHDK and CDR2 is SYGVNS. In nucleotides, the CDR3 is TGTGCCAGCAGTGAATTGACGACTAGCACAGATACGCAGTATTTT. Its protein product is CASSELTTSTDTQYF. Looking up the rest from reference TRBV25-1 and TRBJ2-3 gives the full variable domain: EADIYQTPRYLVIGTGKKITLECSQTMGHDKMYWYQQDPGMELHLIHYSYGVNSTEKGDLSSESTVSRIRTEHFPLTLESARPSHTSQYLCASSELTTSTDTQYFGPGTRLTVL.

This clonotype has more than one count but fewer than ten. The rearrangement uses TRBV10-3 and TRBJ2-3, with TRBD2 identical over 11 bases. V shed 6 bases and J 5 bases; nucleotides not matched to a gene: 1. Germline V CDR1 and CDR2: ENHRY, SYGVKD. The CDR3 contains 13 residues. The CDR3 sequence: CAIRGTSGDTQYF. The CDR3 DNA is TGTGCCATCAGGGGGACTAGCGGAGATACGCAGTATTTT.

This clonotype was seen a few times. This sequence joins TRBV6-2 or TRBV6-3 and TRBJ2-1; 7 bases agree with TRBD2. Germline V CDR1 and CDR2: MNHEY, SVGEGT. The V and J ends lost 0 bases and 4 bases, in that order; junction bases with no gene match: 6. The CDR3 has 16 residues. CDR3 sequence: CASSYSLAVGYNEQFF. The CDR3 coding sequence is TGTGCCAGCAGTTACTCTCTAGCGGTCGGATACAATGAGCAGTTCTTC.

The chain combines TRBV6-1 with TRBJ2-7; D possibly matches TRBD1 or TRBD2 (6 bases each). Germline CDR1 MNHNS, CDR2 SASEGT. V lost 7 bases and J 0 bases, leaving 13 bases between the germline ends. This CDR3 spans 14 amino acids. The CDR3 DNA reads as TGTGCCAGCAAAGAACCGGGGGCCTCCTACGAGCAGTACTTC. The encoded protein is CASKEPGASYEQYF.

CDR3 residues: CASGLGNYGYTF. In DNA form, the CDR3 reads TGTGCTAGTGGTTTGGGGAACTATGGCTACACCTTC. The rearrangement joins TRBV12-5 to TRBJ1-2; no clear D. This CDR3 is 12 amino acids long. Looked up from germline, CDR1 is LGHNT and CDR2 is FRNRAP. V was trimmed by 1 base and J by 2 bases, leaving 2 bases between them. The whole variable domain, remainder taken from reference TRBV12-5 and TRBJ1-2, is DARVTQTPRHKVTEMGQEVTMRCQPILGHNTVFWYRQTMMQGLELLAYFRNRAPLDDSGMPKDRFSAEMPDATLATLKIQPSEPRDSAVYFCASGLGNYGYTFGSGTRLTVV.

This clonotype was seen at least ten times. The CDR3 DNA sequence: TGCGCCAGCAGACAGCGGGAGGTCACCGGGGAGCTGTTTTTT. This translates into CASRQREVTGELFF. The chain links TRBV5-1 to TRBJ2-2; 9 bases are shared with TRBD2. Germline assignment: CDR1 SGHRS and CDR2 YFSETQ. The CDR3 spans 14 residues. V lost 5 bases, J lost 4 bases, and 3 bases stayed unmatched.

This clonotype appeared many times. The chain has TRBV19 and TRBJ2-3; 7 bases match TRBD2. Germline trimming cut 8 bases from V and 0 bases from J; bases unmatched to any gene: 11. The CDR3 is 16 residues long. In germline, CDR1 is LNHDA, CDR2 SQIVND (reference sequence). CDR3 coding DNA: TGTGCCAGTCGGTCTGGCGGGGGTGCTAGCACAGATACGCAGTATTTT. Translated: CASRSGGGASTDTQYF.

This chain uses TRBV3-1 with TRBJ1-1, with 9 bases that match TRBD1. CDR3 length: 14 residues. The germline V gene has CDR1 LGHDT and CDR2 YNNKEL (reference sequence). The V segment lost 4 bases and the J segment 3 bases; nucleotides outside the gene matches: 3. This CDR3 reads CASSPRDRDTEAFF. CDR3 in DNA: TGTGCCAGCAGCCCCCGGGACAGGGACACTGAAGCTTTCTTT.

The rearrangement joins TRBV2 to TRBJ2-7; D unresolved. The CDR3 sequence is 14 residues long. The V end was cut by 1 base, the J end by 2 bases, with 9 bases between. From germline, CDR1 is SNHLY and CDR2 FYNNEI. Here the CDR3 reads CASSEDGSAYEQYV. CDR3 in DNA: TGTGCCAGCAGTGAAGACGGTTCAGCCTACGAGCAGTACGTC.

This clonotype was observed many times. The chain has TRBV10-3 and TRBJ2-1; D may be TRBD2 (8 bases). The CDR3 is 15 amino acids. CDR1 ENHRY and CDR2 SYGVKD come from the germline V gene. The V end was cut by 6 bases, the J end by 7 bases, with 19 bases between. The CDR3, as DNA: TGTGCCATCAGGAGGGGGCTAGCGGGCAATAATGAGCAGTTCTTC. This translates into CAIRRGLAGNNEQFF.

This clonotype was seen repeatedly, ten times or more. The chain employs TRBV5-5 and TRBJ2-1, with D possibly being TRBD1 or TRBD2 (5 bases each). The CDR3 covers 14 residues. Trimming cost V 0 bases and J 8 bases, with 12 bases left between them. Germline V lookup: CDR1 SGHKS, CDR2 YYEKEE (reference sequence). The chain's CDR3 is CASSLGGLGDEQFF. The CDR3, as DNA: TGTGCCAGCAGCTTGGGGGGTTTGGGGGATGAGCAGTTCTTC.

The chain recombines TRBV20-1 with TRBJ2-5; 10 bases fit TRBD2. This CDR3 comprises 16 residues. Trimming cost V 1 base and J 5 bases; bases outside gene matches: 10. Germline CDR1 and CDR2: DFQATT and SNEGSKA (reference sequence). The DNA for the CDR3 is TGCAGTGCTAGAGTGTTGCGAGCGGGAGGGCGGGAGACCCAGTACTTC. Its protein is CSARVLRAGGRETQYF.